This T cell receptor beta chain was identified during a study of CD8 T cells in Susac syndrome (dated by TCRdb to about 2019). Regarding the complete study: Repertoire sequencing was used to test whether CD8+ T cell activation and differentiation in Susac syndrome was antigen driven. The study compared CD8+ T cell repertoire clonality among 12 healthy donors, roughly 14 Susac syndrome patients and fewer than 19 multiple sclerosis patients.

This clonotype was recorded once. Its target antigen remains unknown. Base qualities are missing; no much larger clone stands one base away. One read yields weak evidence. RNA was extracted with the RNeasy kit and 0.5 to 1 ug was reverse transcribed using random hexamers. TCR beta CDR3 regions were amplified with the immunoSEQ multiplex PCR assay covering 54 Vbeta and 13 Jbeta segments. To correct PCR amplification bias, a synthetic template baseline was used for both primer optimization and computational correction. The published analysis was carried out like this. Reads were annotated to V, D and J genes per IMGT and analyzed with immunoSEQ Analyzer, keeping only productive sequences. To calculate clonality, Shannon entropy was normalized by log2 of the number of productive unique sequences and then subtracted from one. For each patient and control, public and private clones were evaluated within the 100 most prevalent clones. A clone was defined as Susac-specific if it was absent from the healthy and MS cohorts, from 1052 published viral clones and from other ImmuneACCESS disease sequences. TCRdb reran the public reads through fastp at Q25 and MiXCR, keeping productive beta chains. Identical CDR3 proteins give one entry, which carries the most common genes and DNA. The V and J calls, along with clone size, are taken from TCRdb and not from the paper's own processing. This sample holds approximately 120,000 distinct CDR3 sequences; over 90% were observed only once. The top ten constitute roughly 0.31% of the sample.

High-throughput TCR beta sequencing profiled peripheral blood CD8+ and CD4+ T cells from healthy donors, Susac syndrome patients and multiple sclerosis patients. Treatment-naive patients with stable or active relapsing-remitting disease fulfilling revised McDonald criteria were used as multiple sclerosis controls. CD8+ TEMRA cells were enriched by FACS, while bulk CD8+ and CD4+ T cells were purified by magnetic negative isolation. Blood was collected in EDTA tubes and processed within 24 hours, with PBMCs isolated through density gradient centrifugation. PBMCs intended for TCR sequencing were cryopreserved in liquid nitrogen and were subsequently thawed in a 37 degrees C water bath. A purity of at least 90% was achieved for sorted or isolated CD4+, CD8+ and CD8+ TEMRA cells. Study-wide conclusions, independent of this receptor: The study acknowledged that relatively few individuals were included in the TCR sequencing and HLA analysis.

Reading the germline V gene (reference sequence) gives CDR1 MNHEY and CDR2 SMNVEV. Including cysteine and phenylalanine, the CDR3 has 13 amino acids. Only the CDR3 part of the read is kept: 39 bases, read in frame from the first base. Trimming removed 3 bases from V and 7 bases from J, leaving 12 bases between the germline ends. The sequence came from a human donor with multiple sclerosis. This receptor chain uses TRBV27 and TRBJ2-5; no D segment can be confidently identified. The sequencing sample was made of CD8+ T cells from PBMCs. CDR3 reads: CASSFTATGTQYF. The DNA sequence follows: TGTGCCAGCAGTTTTACAGCTACGGGGACCCAGTACTTC.